The 26 T cell receptor beta chains reported below all come from one sample, sequenced in a study of OX40 agonist ivuxolimab in advanced cancers. TCRdb keeps only in-frame clones here, not all; method: immunoSEQ multiplex PCR. In the table there are some 99,000 clones, around 90% of which are singletons. Material: CD4+ or CD8+ T cells sorted from blood, obtained in a trial of the OX40 agonist ivuxolimab. The receptors come from an adult with an advanced solid tumor such as melanoma, head and neck, liver or kidney cancer.

The genes are TRBV2 and TRBJ2-3; 11 nucleotides agree with TRBD2. From germline, CDR1 is SNHLY and CDR2 FYNNEI. V lost 6 bases, J lost 8 bases, and 10 bases stayed unmatched. The CDR3 is made up of 15 amino acids. The CDR3 is CASSAGTSGFGTQYF. The CDR3 DNA sequence: TGTGCCAGCAGCGCCGGGACTAGCGGCTTTGGTACGCAGTATTTT.

The chain uses TRBV4-1 and TRBJ2-5, with TRBD2 identical over 8 bases. The CDR3 has 13 amino acids. Losses at the gene ends were 4 bases for V and 4 bases for J; bases not matched to a gene: 2. The germline CDR1 and CDR2 sequences are MGHRA and YSYEKL. As DNA, the CDR3 is TGCGCCAGCAGCCTCGGGACTAGAGAGACCCAGTACTTC. Amino acid sequence: CASSLGTRETQYF.

J is TRBJ2-3 and V is TRBV11-3, with 10 bases matching TRBD2. Germline V gene lookup returns CDR1 SGHNT and CDR2 YENEEA. Unmatched junction bases numbered 5, after V lost 1 base and J lost 4 bases. The CDR3 consists of 16 residues. The CDR3 loop reads CASSLGLAGASDTQYF. The CDR3 DNA follows: TGTGCCAGCAGCTTAGGGCTAGCGGGAGCATCAGATACGCAGTATTTT.

The chain links TRBV6-5 to TRBJ2-7; D is perhaps TRBD2 (5 bases). The CDR3 runs to 15 residues. Germline lookup yields CDR1 MNHEY and CDR2 SVGAGI. V was trimmed by 6 bases and J by 0 bases, leaving 15 bases between them. CDR3 bases: TGTGCCAGCAGCACAACCGGGGTGAGCTCCTACGAGCAGTACTTC. This translates into CASSTTGVSSYEQYF.

The chain carries TRBV12-5 and TRBJ2-3; 7 nucleotides match TRBD2. The CDR3 is 18 amino acids. Germline V gene sequence: CDR1 LGHNT, CDR2 FRNRAP. V lost 0 bases to trimming and J lost 3 bases; unmatched junction nucleotides: 12. The CDR3 nucleotides read TGTGCTAGTGGTTTGGTAAGGCTTGGGGGGGGAGTGACAGATACGCAGTATTTT. It translates to CASGLVRLGGGVTDTQYF.

The genes are TRBV9 and TRBJ2-1; TRBD2 is a possible D gene (5 bases). This CDR3 comprises 15 residues. Germline V gives CDR1 SGDLS, CDR2 YYNGEE. Trimming cost V 0 bases and J 0 bases, with 7 bases left between them. The DNA of the CDR3 is TGTGCCAGCAGCGTAGTGGACTTCTCCTACAATGAGCAGTTCTTC. Encoded protein: CASSVVDFSYNEQFF.

This clone showed up just a few times. The chain combines TRBV6-5 with TRBJ1-5; D call uncertain. Germline CDR1 and CDR2: MNHEY and SVGAGI. V shed 2 bases and J shed 5 bases, with 13 bases lying between them. This CDR3 region has 15 residues. The CDR3 loop is CASSYPNIGHQPQHF. In DNA form, the CDR3 reads TGTGCCAGCAGTTACCCGAACATTGGCCATCAGCCCCAGCATTTT.

The chain has TRBV6-1 and TRBJ2-5; 9 bases line up with TRBD2. The V gene end was trimmed by 0 bases and the J gene end by 4 bases; junction bases not matched to a gene: 9. The CDR3 runs to 17 residues. The V gene's germline CDR1 is MNHNS and CDR2 SASEGT. This chain's CDR3 is CASSEALAGVNGETQYF. The DNA of the CDR3 is TGTGCCAGCAGTGAAGCGTTAGCGGGAGTTAATGGAGAGACCCAGTACTTC.

V and J are TRBV7-2 and TRBJ2-3, with D tentatively TRBD2 (5 bases). Germline CDR1 and CDR2: SGHTA and FQGNSA. V shed 1 base and J shed 4 bases, with 12 bases lying between them. The CDR3 contains 15 residues. CDR3 sequence (DNA): TGTGCCAGCAGCTTAGGAGGGCTGGGTTCAGATACGCAGTATTTT. Translation gives CASSLGGLGSDTQYF.

This clone was recorded only once. The chain recombines TRBV5-1 with TRBJ2-1; TRBD2 agrees at 10 bases. V lost 2 bases to trimming and J lost 12 bases; unmatched junction nucleotides: 8. The CDR3 has 14 amino acids. Germline V gene sequence: CDR1 SGHRS, CDR2 YFSETQ. This CDR3 is CASSLASGSGVQFF. The DNA of the CDR3 is TGCGCCAGCAGCTTAGCTAGCGGGAGTGGCGTGCAGTTCTTC.

The rearrangement joins TRBV6-5 to TRBJ2-1, with 8 positions matching TRBD1. J gave up 7 bases and V 2 bases, and 7 bases lay outside the gene matches. This CDR3 region has 15 residues. Germline V lookup: CDR1 MNHEY, CDR2 SVGAGI. The CDR3 nucleotides are TGTGCCAGCAGTTACGAGGCAGGGGGCCGAAATGAGCAGTTCTTC. This encodes CASSYEAGGRNEQFF.

The rearrangement joins TRBV30 to TRBJ2-3; no firm D call. The CDR3 has 11 residues. The V gene lost 4 bases and the J gene lost 5 bases, with 7 bases spanning the gap. CDR1 GTSNPN and CDR2 SVGIG come from the germline V gene (reference sequence). This CDR3 is CAWNMVDTQYF. In nucleotides, the CDR3 is TGTGCCTGGAATATGGTAGATACGCAGTATTTT.

This clone occurred a few times. This chain connects TRBV9 to TRBJ2-7; tentative D call: TRBD1 (6 bases). Germline V gene lookup returns CDR1 SGDLS and CDR2 YYNGEE. Deletions cut 0 bases from V and 3 bases from J, with 16 bases between. CDR3 length: 16 residues. The CDR3 region is CASSVGTKPGDYEQYF. In DNA form, the CDR3 reads TGTGCCAGCAGCGTAGGTACCAAGCCAGGGGACTACGAGCAGTACTTC. Variable domain in full (rest from reference TRBV9 and TRBJ2-7): DSGVTQTPKHLITATGQRVTLRCSPRSGDLSVYWYQQSLDQGLQFLIQYYNGEERAKGNILERFSAQQFPDLHSELNLSSLELGDSALYFCASSVGTKPGDYEQYFGPGTRLTVT.

V is TRBV5-5 and J is TRBJ1-2, with 7 bases identical to TRBD1. CDR1 and CDR2 (germline): SGHKS, YYEKEE (reference sequence). Trimming cost V 0 bases and J 3 bases; bases outside gene matches: 8. The length of the CDR3 is 16 residues. CDR3 bases: TGTGCCAGCAGCTTGGAGGGGGCGGATACATACTATGGCTACACCTTC. Translation gives CASSLEGADTYYGYTF.

This clone was detected a few times. V gene TRBV29-1 combines with J gene TRBJ2-1; TRBD2 aligns across 7 bases. CDR1 is SQVTM, CDR2 ANQGSEA, per germline. The length of the CDR3 is 14 residues. Trimming at V came to 3 bases and at J to 0 bases, leaving 2 bases not matched to a gene. CDR3 region: CSVDREGSYNEQFF. The CDR3 region has the DNA TGCAGCGTTGACAGGGAGGGCTCCTACAATGAGCAGTTCTTC.

This clone was detected only a few times. The J gene is TRBJ1-5, the V gene TRBV2, with 8 bases fitting TRBD1. Germline CDR1 and CDR2: SNHLY and FYNNEI. The CDR3 spans 13 residues. Germline trimming cut 6 bases from V and 6 bases from J; bases unmatched to any gene: 4. CDR3 in amino acids: CASSLQGGQPQHF. As DNA, the CDR3 is TGTGCCAGCAGCTTACAGGGGGGTCAGCCCCAGCATTTT.

For the CDR3, the DNA is TGTGCCAGCAGCTTGTTTCCGGGACAGGAGTCTCTTAACTATGGCTACACCTTC. This encodes CASSLFPGQESLNYGYTF. The rearrangement uses TRBV5-5 and TRBJ1-2, with 8 bases identical to TRBD1. The CDR3 has 18 residues. Germline V gene lookup returns CDR1 SGHKS and CDR2 YYEKEE (reference sequence). The V segment lost 1 base and the J segment 1 base; nucleotides outside the gene matches: 12. Based on the CDR3 plus reference TRBV5-5 and TRBJ1-2, the full variable domain is DAGVTQSPTHLIKTRGQQVTLRCSPISGHKSVSWYQQVLGQGPQFIFQYYEKEERGRGNFPDRFSARQFPNYSSELNVNALLLGDSALYLCASSLFPGQESLNYGYTFGSGTRLTVV.

The genes are TRBV7-2 and TRBJ1-1; perhaps TRBD1 as D (6 bases). Trimming shortened V by 1 base and J by 0 bases, and 9 bases separated the two germline ends. This CDR3 is built from 15 residues. Germline V gene data show CDR1 as SGHTA and CDR2 as FQGNSA. The CDR3 loop reads CASSLVGQLNTEAFF. The CDR3 nucleotides are TGTGCCAGCAGCTTAGTGGGACAACTGAACACTGAAGCTTTCTTT.

V gene TRBV25-1 combines with J gene TRBJ1-6; tentatively, D is TRBD1 (6 bases). The V gene's germline CDR1 is MGHDK and CDR2 SYGVNS. The CDR3 has 15 amino acids. V shed 2 bases and J shed 7 bases, with 12 bases lying between them. The CDR3 protein is CASSENRVGNSPLHF. CDR3 nucleotide sequence: TGTGCCAGCAGTGAAAACAGGGTGGGAAATTCACCCCTCCACTTT. The whole variable domain, remainder taken from reference TRBV25-1 and TRBJ1-6, is EADIYQTPRYLVIGTGKKITLECSQTMGHDKMYWYQQDPGMELHLIHYSYGVNSTEKGDLSSESTVSRIRTEHFPLTLESARPSHTSQYLCASSENRVGNSPLHFGNGTRLTVT.

The rearrangement joins TRBV30 to TRBJ2-7; the match to TRBD1 covers 7 bases. This CDR3 comprises 13 residues. Germline V CDR1 and CDR2: GTSNPN, SVGIG (reference sequence). The ends lost 2 bases at V and 2 bases at J; junction bases unmatched: 3. The CDR3 sequence is CAWSPDRAYEQYF. In DNA form, the CDR3 reads TGTGCCTGGAGTCCCGACAGGGCCTACGAGCAGTACTTC.

This sequence joins TRBV5-4 and TRBJ1-1, with unresolved D. Deletions cut 3 bases from V and 2 bases from J, with 8 bases between. The CDR3 runs 13 residues. CDR1 is SGHNT, CDR2 YYREEE, per germline (reference sequence). The CDR3: CASSSRDNTEAFF. The CDR3 bases are TGTGCCAGCAGCTCCCGGGATAACACTGAAGCTTTCTTT.

J is TRBJ2-7 and V is TRBV18; 12 bases are a match to TRBD2. The germline gives CDR1 KGHSH, CDR2 LQKENI. This CDR3 spans 15 amino acids. V shed 2 bases, J shed 2 bases, and the junction held 1 base outside the gene matches. CDR3 nucleotides: TGTGCCAGCTCACCAACTAGCGGGGGGACCTACGAGCAGTACTTC. As protein: CASSPTSGGTYEQYF. The whole variable domain, filled in from reference TRBV18 and TRBJ2-7, reads NAGVMQNPRHLVRRRGQEARLRCSPMKGHSHVYWYRQLPEEGLKFMVYLQKENIIDESGMPKERFSAEFPKEGPSILRIQQVVRGDSAAYFCASSPTSGGTYEQYFGPGTRLTVT.

V usage is TRBV5-6 and J usage is TRBJ2-5; D not resolved. Germline V gene data show CDR1 as SGHDT and CDR2 as YYEEEE. V lost 1 base and J lost 5, with 12 bases in between. The CDR3 has 14 amino acids. CDR3 loop: CASSLFGYVETQYF. The DNA for the CDR3 is TGTGCCAGCAGCTTGTTCGGATATGTCGAGACCCAGTACTTC.

This clone was picked up one time. V and J are TRBV7-3 and TRBJ2-5; 13 nucleotides line up with TRBD2. Germline V gives CDR1 SGHTA, CDR2 FQGTGA. V shed 5 bases and J 2 bases; nucleotides not matched to a gene: 2. The CDR3 has 15 amino acids. The CDR3 reads CASSKGLAGQETQYF. Written as DNA, the CDR3 is TGTGCCAGCAGCAAGGGACTAGCGGGACAAGAGACCCAGTACTTC.

The rearrangement uses TRBV5-1 and TRBJ2-1, with TRBD2 matching 10 bases. CDR1 SGHRS and CDR2 YFSETQ come from the germline V gene. This CDR3 has 17 residues. Unmatched junction bases numbered 8, after V lost 0 bases and J lost 5 bases. This CDR3 is CASSLVASGSSNNEQFF. CDR3 in DNA: TGCGCCAGCAGCTTGGTGGCTAGCGGGAGTTCAAACAATGAGCAGTTCTTC. Using reference TRBV5-1 and TRBJ2-1 for the parts outside the CDR3, the full variable domain is KAGVTQTPRYLIKTRGQQVTLSCSPISGHRSVSWYQQTPGQGLQFLFEYFSETQRNKGNFPGRFSGRQFSNSRSEMNVSTLELGDSALYLCASSLVASGSSNNEQFFGPGTRLTVL.

The chain is built from TRBV5-8 and TRBJ2-1; 9 bases agree with TRBD2. Trimming at V came to 3 bases and at J to 7 bases, leaving 5 bases not matched to a gene. The length of the CDR3 is 14 residues. CDR1 and CDR2 (germline): SGHTS, YDEGEE. The CDR3 reads CASSWAGGPNEQFF. The CDR3 bases are TGTGCCAGCAGCTGGGCGGGAGGGCCGAATGAGCAGTTCTTC.